The sample holds many counts of the clone carrying this T cell receptor beta chain. Its antigen is unknown. The data stem from a study of T cells in Graves' hyperthyroidism and ophthalmopathy. Overall study results and limits: Model-based prediction identified ophthalmopathy a median around seven months prior to its onset.

The CDR3 is 14 amino acids. The V and J ends lost 5 bases and 3 bases respectively, with 11 bases between them. Germline V CDR1 and CDR2: KGHSH, LQKENI. Amplification targeted TCR beta CDR3 regions from RNA transcripts. HTBI primers drove first-round RT-PCR of the TCR CDR3. Via MiXCR, TCRdb re-called the multiplex PCR reads, giving one row per CDR3 protein. The table records 730,000 or so distinct CDR3 sequences, around 20% of them present only once. Over 8 ml fresh peripheral blood yielded the PBMCs. V usage is TRBV18 and J usage is TRBJ2-1; a possible D gene is TRBD2 (6 bases). What was sequenced was blood. The sequence derives from a woman between 50 and 59 years old with Graves' hyperthyroidism that later progressed to Graves' ophthalmopathy. The CDR3 spells CASSNRGNYNEQFF. In DNA form, the CDR3 reads TGTGCCAGCTCAAATCGGGGGAACTACAATGAGCAGTTCTTC.